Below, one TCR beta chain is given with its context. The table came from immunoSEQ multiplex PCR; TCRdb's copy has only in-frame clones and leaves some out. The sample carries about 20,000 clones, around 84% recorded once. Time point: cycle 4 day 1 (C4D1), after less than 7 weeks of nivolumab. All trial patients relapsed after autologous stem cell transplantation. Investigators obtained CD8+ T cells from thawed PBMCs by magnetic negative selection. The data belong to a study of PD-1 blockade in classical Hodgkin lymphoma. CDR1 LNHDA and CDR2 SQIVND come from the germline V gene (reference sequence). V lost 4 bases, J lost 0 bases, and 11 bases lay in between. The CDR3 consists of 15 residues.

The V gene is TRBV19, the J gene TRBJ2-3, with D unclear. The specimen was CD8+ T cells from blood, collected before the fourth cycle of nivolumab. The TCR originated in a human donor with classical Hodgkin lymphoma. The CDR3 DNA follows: TGTGCCAGTAGTAGATCAGAGACTAGCACAGATACGCAGTATTTT. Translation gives CASSRSETSTDTQYF.